This TCR beta chain was identified during a study of T cells after yellow fever vaccination. TCRdb passed the 5' RACE reads through MiXCR, listing each CDR3 protein once. The sample lists some 600,000 distinct CDR3 sequences, 12% occurring once. Germline V gives CDR1 KGHSH, CDR2 LQKENI. The CDR3 is 14 amino acids. Trimming took 2 bases from V and 5 from J, leaving 9 bases between them. Sequencing was performed on PBMCs, taken on the day of the yellow fever booster vaccination. This receptor was identified in a man aged 25 to 40 who received the YFV17D yellow fever vaccine. The chain joins TRBV18 to TRBJ2-2; a weak D match, TRBD1 (5 bases). The CDR3 nucleotides are TGTGCCAGCTCACCATCCAGGGTTACCGGGGAGCTGTTTTTT. Its translation is CASSPSRVTGELFF.